The rows below give T cell receptor beta chains drawn from one sample of a study of glioma-infiltrating T cells. TCRdb reprocessed the multiplex PCR reads with MiXCR, giving one entry per CDR3 protein. Seen here are under 130,000 distinct CDR3 sequences, around 28% observed once, and the top ten hold 44%. Sequenced sample: glioma tissue, nonneoplastic brain tissue, or PBMCs (not recorded which). These receptor sequences come from a human donor with low-grade glioma or glioblastoma, undergoing nonglioma brain surgery, or in good health (not recorded which). The CDR3 runs from the conserved cysteine through the conserved F or W. Fields, in order: V gene, D gene, J gene, clone size, CDR3 protein, CDR3 DNA. A D gene is named only where the DNA matches it firmly. The size entry is marked missing in some rows and otherwise reads once, few, many or a size class.

TRBV5-1	-	TRBJ1-1	few	CASSLRGPITEAFF	TGCGCCAGCAGCTTGCGGGGGCCGATCACTGAAGCTTTCTTT
TRBV6-1	-	TRBJ1-1	many	CASSYEMNTEAFF	TGTGCCAGCAGTTATGAGATGAACACTGAAGCTTTCTTT
TRBV7-3	-	TRBJ1-1	few	CASSLTLRGEAFF	TGTGCCAGCAGCTTAACGTTACGTGGTGAAGCTTTCTTT
TRBV3-1	-	TRBJ1-2	-	CASSQQQIYGYTF	TGTGCCAGCAGCCAACAACAGATCTATGGCTACACCTTC
TRBV5-4	-	TRBJ1-1	-	CASSSTGMGNTEAFF	TGTGCCAGCAGTAGTACAGGGATGGGGAACACTGAAGCTTTCTTT
TRBV4-2	-	TRBJ1-6	many	CASSQVEKNSPLHF	TGTGCCAGCAGCCAAGTCGAGAAAAATTCACCCCTCCACTTT
TRBV6-1	TRBD1	TRBJ1-1	many	CASRARDRGEVEAFF	TGTGCCAGCAGAGCGCGGGACAGGGGCGAGGTGGAAGCTTTCTTT
TRBV6-1	TRBD1	TRBJ1-6	many	CASAWTGDSPLHF	TGTGCCAGCGCCTGGACAGGAGATTCACCCCTCCACTTT
TRBV20-1	-	TRBJ2-5	many	CSARDSGWETQYF	TGCAGTGCTAGAGATTCAGGGTGGGAGACCCAGTACTTC
TRBV6-1	TRBD1	TRBJ2-5	-	CASRMTGQETRYF	TGTGCCAGCAGGATGACAGGGCAAGAGACCAGGTACTTC
TRBV28	-	TRBJ1-4	many	CASVGWGEKLFF	TGTGCCAGCGTGGGCTGGGGTGAAAAACTGTTTTTT
TRBV4-3	TRBD1	TRBJ2-1	few	CASSHDRGGNNEQFF	TGCGCCAGCAGCCACGACAGGGGGGGAAACAATGAGCAGTTCTTC
TRBV5-1	TRBD2	TRBJ2-5	-	CASSPGLAGEQYQETQYF	TGCGCCAGCAGCCCAGGACTAGCGGGGGAGCAGTACCAAGAGACCCAGTACTTC
TRBV14	TRBD1	TRBJ2-7	few	CASQAGTGPYEQYF	TGTGCCAGCCAAGCCGGGACAGGGCCCTACGAGCAGTACTTC
TRBV6-1	-	TRBJ2-5	few	CASRDGQPQETQYF	TGTGCCAGCAGGGACGGACAGCCCCAAGAGACCCAGTACTTC
TRBV7-2	-	TRBJ2-5	many	CASSGQETQYF	TGTGCCAGCAGCGGCCAAGAGACCCAGTACTTC
TRBV19	TRBD2	TRBJ2-7	-	CASSIVTSGAYEQYF	TGTGCCAGTAGTATCGTAACTAGCGGGGCCTACGAGCAGTACTTC
TRBV7-9	TRBD2	TRBJ2-3	few	CASSWTSGRDTQYF	TGTGCCAGCAGCTGGACTAGCGGGAGAGATACGCAGTATTTT
TRBV4-3	-	TRBJ1-6	many	CASSLDRKSSYNSPLHF	TGCGCCAGCAGCCTCGACAGAAAGAGCTCCTATAATTCACCCCTCCACTTT
TRBV7-2	-	TRBJ2-7	many	CASLLNYEQYF	TGTGCCAGCTTACTCAACTACGAGCAGTACTTC
TRBV4-1	-	TRBJ1-5	many	CASSQDPRRVGNQPQHF	TGCGCCAGCAGCCAAGATCCGAGAAGGGTAGGGAATCAGCCCCAGCATTTT
TRBV11-2	TRBD2	TRBJ2-5	-	CASSLGNGGGETQYF	TGTGCCAGCAGCTTAGGGAACGGGGGGGGGGAGACCCAGTACTTC
TRBV5-4	TRBD1	TRBJ2-7	-	CASSGQQGQGTIEQYF	TGTGCCAGCAGTGGGCAACAGGGACAGGGGACTATCGAGCAGTACTTC
TRBV20-1	-	TRBJ2-7	few	CSASALGQHYEQYF	TGCAGTGCTAGTGCCTTAGGACAGCACTACGAGCAGTACTTC
TRBV18	-	TRBJ1-1	-	CASPPVWDTEAFF	TGTGCCAGCCCACCCGTATGGGACACTGAAGCTTTCTTT
TRBV20-1	-	TRBJ2-5	many	CSASKGTQYF	TGCAGTGCTAGCAAAGGGACCCAGTACTTC